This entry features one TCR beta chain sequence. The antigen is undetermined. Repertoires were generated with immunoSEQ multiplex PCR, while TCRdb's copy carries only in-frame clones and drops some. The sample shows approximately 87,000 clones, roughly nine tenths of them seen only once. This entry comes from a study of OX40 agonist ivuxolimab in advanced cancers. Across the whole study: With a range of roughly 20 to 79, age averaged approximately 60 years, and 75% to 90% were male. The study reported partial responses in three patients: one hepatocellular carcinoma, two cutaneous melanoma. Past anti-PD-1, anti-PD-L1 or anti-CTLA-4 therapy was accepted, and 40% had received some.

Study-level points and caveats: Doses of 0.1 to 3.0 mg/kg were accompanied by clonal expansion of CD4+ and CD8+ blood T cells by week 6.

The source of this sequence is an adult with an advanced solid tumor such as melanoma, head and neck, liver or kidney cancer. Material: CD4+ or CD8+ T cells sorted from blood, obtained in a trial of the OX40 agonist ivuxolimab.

The CDR3 protein is CASSQEQYNEQFF. The DNA of the CDR3 is TGCGCCAGCAGCCAAGAACAGTACAATGAGCAGTTCTTC. The rearrangement joins TRBV4-1 to TRBJ2-1; D gene uncertain. Germline values: CDR1 MGHRA, CDR2 YSYEKL. The CDR3 has 13 residues. Trimming removed 0 bases at V and 4 bases at J, with 4 bases between.